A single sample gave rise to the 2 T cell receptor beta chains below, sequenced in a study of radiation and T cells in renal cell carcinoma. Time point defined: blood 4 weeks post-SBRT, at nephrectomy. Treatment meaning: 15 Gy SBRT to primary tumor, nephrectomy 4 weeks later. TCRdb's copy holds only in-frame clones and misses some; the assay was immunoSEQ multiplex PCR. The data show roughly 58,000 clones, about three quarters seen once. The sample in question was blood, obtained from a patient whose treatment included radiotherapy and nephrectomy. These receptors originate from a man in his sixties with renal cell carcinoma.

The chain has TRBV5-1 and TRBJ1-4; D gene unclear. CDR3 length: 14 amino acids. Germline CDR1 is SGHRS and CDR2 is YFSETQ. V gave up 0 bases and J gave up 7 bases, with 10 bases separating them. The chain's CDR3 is CASSLGDQGEKLFF. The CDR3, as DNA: TGCGCCAGCAGCTTGGGGGATCAAGGTGAAAAACTGTTTTTT.

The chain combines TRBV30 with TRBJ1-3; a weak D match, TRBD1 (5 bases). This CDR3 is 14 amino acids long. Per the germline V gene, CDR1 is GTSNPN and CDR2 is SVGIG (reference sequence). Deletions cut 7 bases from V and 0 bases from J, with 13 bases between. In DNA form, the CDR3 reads TGTGCCTCCCCGGGGGGGAGCTCTGGAAACACCATATATTTT. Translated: CASPGGSSGNTIYF.